A single sample is the source of the 19 T cell receptor beta chains below, sequenced in a study of T cell responses to AZD1222 COVID-19 vaccine. Sequencing used immunoSEQ multiplex PCR; TCRdb keeps in-frame clones, though not all of them. The sample lists 95,000 to 150,000 clones, roughly 93% occurring once. The sample consisted of peripheral blood, taken on day 0 of AZD1222 vaccination. The receptors stem from an adult in good health.

The V gene is TRBV2, the J gene TRBJ2-1, with TRBD2 matching 7 bases. The CDR3 is 18 amino acids. Per the germline V gene, CDR1 is SNHLY and CDR2 is FYNNEI. With 2 bases clipped from V and 6 bases from J, the junction kept 16 bases outside the gene matches. The CDR3 loop reads CASSERPLPRGRTNEQFF. DNA for the CDR3: TGTGCCAGCAGTGAACGCCCTCTCCCGCGGGGGAGAACCAATGAGCAGTTCTTC.

This clone was detected once. This chain links TRBV11-1 with TRBJ1-1; tentatively, D is TRBD1 (6 bases). Trimming pared 3 bases from V and 6 bases from J, leaving 14 bases between. The CDR3 runs 14 residues. In germline, CDR1 is SGHAT, CDR2 FQDESV (reference sequence). CDR3 residues: CASSLRGKLAEAFF. The CDR3 nucleotides read TGTGCCAGCAGCTTGAGGGGGAAGTTGGCTGAAGCTTTCTTT.

The rearrangement uses TRBV25-1 and TRBJ2-6; the match to TRBD2 covers 9 bases. There are 18 residues in the CDR3. In germline, CDR1 is MGHDK, CDR2 SYGVNS. Germline trimming cut 3 bases from V and 4 bases from J; bases unmatched to any gene: 10. The chain's CDR3 is CASSDLSSGTSGANVLTF. CDR3 bases: TGTGCCAGCAGTGACCTCTCTAGCGGGACTTCAGGGGCCAACGTCCTGACTTTC.

The chain is built from TRBV2 and TRBJ1-2; no clear D gene. Trimming cost V 5 bases and J 3 bases, with 19 bases left between them. The CDR3 has 16 amino acids. CDR1 and CDR2 from the germline V gene are SNHLY and FYNNEI. The CDR3 nucleotides are TGTGCCAGCAGTACCCCGCGGGGAGGGATCGACTATGGCTACACCTTC. It codes for CASSTPRGGIDYGYTF.

V gene TRBV7-9 combines with J gene TRBJ2-5, with a possible D match to TRBD2 (6 bases). With 2 bases removed from V and 5 bases from J, the gap between germline ends came to 6 bases. CDR1 is SEHNR and CDR2 is FQNEAQ in the germline V gene (reference sequence). The CDR3 totals 12 residues. Here the CDR3 reads CASSLRGETQYF. CDR3 nucleotides: TGTGCCAGCAGCTTACGGGGGGAGACCCAGTACTTC.

This chain connects TRBV30 to TRBJ1-1; D is unresolved. In germline, CDR1 is GTSNPN, CDR2 SVGIG (reference sequence). Trimming pared 0 bases from V and 6 bases from J, leaving 11 bases between. The CDR3 contains 13 residues. The DNA for the CDR3 is TGTGCCTGGAGTGTACCCCCTCGGCCTGAAGCTTTCTTT. Translated, it gives CAWSVPPRPEAFF.

J is TRBJ2-3 and V is TRBV4-1, with TRBD1 identical over 7 bases. V was clipped by 0 bases and J by 3 bases; unmatched bases: 12. The V gene's germline CDR1 is MGHRA and CDR2 YSYEKL. CDR3 size: 18 residues. In DNA, the CDR3 is TGCGCCAGCAGCCAAGATGGGGGACAGACCTATCCTACAGATACGCAGTATTTT. Residues: CASSQDGGQTYPTDTQYF.

The rearrangement links TRBV9 to TRBJ1-3; the D gene is possibly TRBD1 (6 bases). The CDR3 totals 18 residues. The ends were cut back, 2 bases at V and 0 bases at J, with 18 bases in the middle. Germline assignment: CDR1 SGDLS and CDR2 YYNGEE. The chain's CDR3 is CASSVGPLGGDSGNTIYF. The DNA for the CDR3 is TGTGCCAGCAGCGTGGGGCCACTAGGGGGTGACTCTGGAAACACCATATATTTT.

DNA for the CDR3: TGTGCCAGCAGCTCCTTCCGGAACACTGAAGCTTTCTTT. Its protein is CASSSFRNTEAFF. The genes are TRBV7-9 and TRBJ1-1, with D hard to call. The CDR3 loop spans 13 amino acids. Looked up from germline, CDR1 is SEHNR and CDR2 is FQNEAQ (reference sequence). V lost 4 bases, J lost 1 base, and 7 bases lay in between. Based on the CDR3 plus reference TRBV7-9 and TRBJ1-1, the full variable domain is DTGVSQNPRHKITKRGQNVTFRCDPISEHNRLYWYRQTLGQGPEFLTYFQNEAQLEKSRLLSDRFSAERPKGSFSTLEIQRTEQGDSAMYLCASSSFRNTEAFFGQGTRLTVV.

This chain uses TRBV7-2 with TRBJ1-4, with no clear D. The length of the CDR3 is 15 residues. Germline assignment: CDR1 SGHTA and CDR2 FQGNSA. The germline V and J ends were trimmed by 2 bases and 6 bases, with 13 bases remaining between them. CDR3: CASSLNSPPDEKLFF. Written as DNA, the CDR3 is TGTGCCAGCAGCTTAAACAGTCCCCCCGATGAAAAACTGTTTTTT.

The rearrangement joins TRBV19 to TRBJ1-5, with a weak D call TRBD1 (5 bases). The germline CDR1 and CDR2 sequences are LNHDA and SQIVND (reference sequence). The V and J ends lost 0 bases and 1 base respectively, with 10 bases between them. This CDR3 is 16 amino acids long. This CDR3 reads CASSIEAGWSNQPQHF. In DNA form, the CDR3 reads TGTGCCAGTAGTATAGAGGCAGGGTGGAGCAATCAGCCCCAGCATTTT.

This clone has a single count. The rearrangement uses TRBV12-3 or TRBV12-4 and TRBJ2-1; the D is unclear. This CDR3 region has 12 residues. The V gene lost 3 bases and the J gene lost 9 bases, with 9 bases spanning the gap. The DNA of the CDR3 is TGTGCCAGCAGTTTCCCTCCGGCTGAGCAGTTCTTC. This codes for CASSFPPAEQFF.

As for this clone: The CDR3 does not end in the conserved phenylalanine or tryptophan, so this is likely a read error. Because the CDR3's place on the DNA is in doubt, the DNA is left out and the CDR3 is given as listed by TCRdb. The chain employs TRBV21-1 and TRBJ2-7; TRBD2 is the table's D call and was not checked against the DNA. TRBV21-1 is a pseudogene. Including both end residues, the CDR3 is 8 amino acids long. CDR3 region: CASSKERN.

The V and J genes are TRBV30 and TRBJ1-6, with D unclear. The CDR3 is 15 residues long. CDR1 GTSNPN and CDR2 SVGIG come from the germline V gene (reference sequence). Trimming took off 3 bases at V and 7 bases at J, with 16 bases between the two ends. For the CDR3, the DNA is TGTGCCTGGAGCCCACCCCGGGGTAAAAATTCACCCCTCCACTTT. Amino acid sequence: CAWSPPRGKNSPLHF. Variable domain in full (rest from reference TRBV30 and TRBJ1-6): SQTIHQWPATLVQPVGSPLSLECTVEGTSNPNLYWYRQAAGRGLQLLFYSVGIGQISSEVPQNLSASRPQDRQFILSSKKLLLSDSGFYLCAWSPPRGKNSPLHFGNGTRLTVT.

With respect to this clone: The sample contains more than one DNA sequence encoding this CDR3. The chain couples TRBV7-9 to TRBJ1-5, with D unclear. Deletions cut 1 base from V and 7 bases from J, with 8 bases between. Germline values: CDR1 SEHNR, CDR2 FQNEAQ (reference sequence). There are 13 residues in the CDR3. The CDR3 bases are TGTGCCAGCAGCTTAGGTCCGGGACAGCCCCAGCATTTT. Translated: CASSLGPGQPQHF.

The V call is TRBV10-3, the J call TRBJ1-5; perhaps TRBD1 as D (5 bases). Trimming removed 0 bases at V and 6 bases at J, with 9 bases between. Germline V lookup: CDR1 ENHRY, CDR2 SYGVKD. This CDR3 region has 14 residues. The CDR3 region is CAISESRGVQPQHF. The DNA of the CDR3 is TGTGCCATCAGTGAGTCGCGGGGGGTTCAGCCCCAGCATTTT.

This chain links TRBV28 with TRBJ2-3, with D hard to call. Germline V gives CDR1 MDHEN, CDR2 SYDVKM. V lost 5 bases, J lost 0 bases, and 15 bases lay in between. CDR3 length equals 16 residues. The CDR3 DNA sequence: TGTGCCAGCAGTCCCCCCATGATTTCTAGCACAGATACGCAGTATTTT. This sequence encodes CASSPPMISSTDTQYF.

The V and J genes are TRBV7-9 and TRBJ1-2; D possibly corresponds to TRBD1 (6 bases). V gave up 1 base and J gave up 4 bases, with 10 bases separating them. CDR1 and CDR2 (germline): SEHNR, FQNEAQ (reference sequence). The CDR3 covers 14 residues. The CDR3 spells CASSLGDTAYGYTF. The CDR3 coding sequence is TGTGCCAGCAGCTTAGGGGACACAGCCTATGGCTACACCTTC.

The V and J genes are TRBV27 and TRBJ1-4; D not certain. This CDR3 region has 13 residues. Trimming took 0 bases from V and 7 from J, leaving 6 bases between them. The V gene's germline CDR1 is MNHEY and CDR2 SMNVEV (reference sequence). The CDR3 spells CASSLSGSEKLFF. The CDR3 coding sequence is TGTGCCAGCAGTTTATCTGGGAGTGAAAAACTGTTTTTT.